The 28 T cell receptor beta chains in this list originate from one sample, sequenced in a study of control samples from healthy donors and cancer patients. Libraries were prepared by immunoSEQ multiplex PCR; TCRdb keeps only in-frame clonotypes and omits some of them. The top ten hold just under 6.5% of the sample, which has roughly 450,000 clones, roughly 90% seen once. The sequencing input was PBMCs. The receptor set was obtained from a man aged 35-49 years with head and neck cancer.

V usage is TRBV28 and J usage is TRBJ1-1; D may be TRBD1 (6 bases). The CDR3 has 15 amino acids. Trimming cost V 5 bases and J 5 bases, with 18 bases left between them. The germline CDR1 and CDR2 sequences are MDHEN and SYDVKM. This CDR3 reads CASSPSATGQTEAFF. CDR3 DNA: TGTGCCAGCAGTCCGTCCGCTACAGGGCAGACTGAAGCTTTCTTT.

The V gene is TRBV4-2, the J gene TRBJ1-4; D perhaps matches TRBD1 (5 bases). From germline, CDR1 is LGHNA and CDR2 YNFKEQ. Trimming pared 4 bases from V and 4 bases from J, leaving 13 bases between. The CDR3 has 15 residues. This CDR3 is CASSRGDGVNEKLFF. The DNA for the CDR3 is TGTGCCAGCAGCCGGGGGGACGGAGTTAATGAAAAACTGTTTTTT.

V and J are TRBV18 and TRBJ2-1, with TRBD1 matching 8 bases. V lost 3 bases and J lost 4; bases outside the gene matches: 5. Germline V lookup: CDR1 KGHSH, CDR2 LQKENI. The CDR3 totals 15 residues. CDR3 protein: CASSPPGQVYNEQFF. The CDR3 region has the DNA TGTGCCAGCTCACCCCCGGGACAGGTTTACAATGAGCAGTTCTTC. Complete variable domain (other parts from reference TRBV18 and TRBJ2-1): NAGVMQNPRHLVRRRGQEARLRCSPMKGHSHVYWYRQLPEEGLKFMVYLQKENIIDESGMPKERFSAEFPKEGPSILRIQQVVRGDSAAYFCASSPPGQVYNEQFFGPGTRLTVL.

The chain recombines TRBV30 with TRBJ1-6; no clear D gene. V lost 2 bases to trimming and J lost 9 bases, with 14 bases between them. This CDR3 comprises 14 residues. Germline V lookup: CDR1 GTSNPN, CDR2 SVGIG (reference sequence). CDR3 loop: CAWSPPGTSSPLHF. CDR3 in DNA: TGTGCCTGGAGTCCGCCAGGAACTTCTTCACCCCTCCACTTT.

The chain employs TRBV7-9 and TRBJ2-3, with D hard to call. V was cut by 5 bases and J by 1 base, with 16 bases left in between. From germline, CDR1 is SEHNR and CDR2 FQNEAQ (reference sequence). CDR3 length equals 16 residues. This CDR3 reads CASSHPSGPRTDTQYF. The CDR3 DNA reads as TGTGCCAGCAGCCACCCGAGTGGGCCCCGCACAGATACGCAGTATTTT.

V is TRBV7-8 and J is TRBJ2-7, with 11 bases that match TRBD2. Losses at the gene ends were 3 bases for V and 5 bases for J; bases not matched to a gene: 3. The germline V gene encodes CDR1 SGHVS and CDR2 FQNEAQ. The CDR3 is 14 amino acids. CDR3 DNA sequence: TGTGCCAGCAGCTTCGGGACTAGCGGCGACGAGCAGTACTTC. This sequence encodes CASSFGTSGDEQYF.

This sequence joins TRBV19 and TRBJ2-5; 12 positions match TRBD2. The length of the CDR3 is 17 residues. Per the germline V gene, CDR1 is LNHDA and CDR2 is SQIVND (reference sequence). With V trimmed by 4 bases and J by 5 bases, 11 bases remained unmatched. CDR3 DNA sequence: TGTGCCAGTAGTAATACGCTAGCGGGGGGGCCCGGGGAGACCCAGTACTTC. This encodes CASSNTLAGGPGETQYF.

The J gene is TRBJ1-4, the V gene TRBV3-1 (or the pseudogene TRBV3-2); 7 nucleotides line up with TRBD1. The germline CDR1 and CDR2 sequences are LGHDT and YNNKEL (reference sequence). The CDR3 spans 14 residues. J was trimmed by 3 bases and V by 4 bases; bases with no gene match: 2. The CDR3 reads CASSPGQPNEKLFF. The DNA of the CDR3 is TGTGCCAGCAGCCCGGGACAGCCTAATGAAAAACTGTTTTTT.

The V call is TRBV5-1, the J call TRBJ2-7, with D perhaps matching TRBD1 (6 bases). The CDR3 has 15 amino acids. From germline, CDR1 is SGHRS and CDR2 YFSETQ. The germline V and J ends were trimmed by 4 bases and 1 base, with 15 bases remaining between them. The CDR3 DNA sequence: TGCGCCAGCAGCCCTGGGGACACAAAATCCTACGAGCAGTACTTC. It is translated as CASSPGDTKSYEQYF.

This chain links TRBV19 with TRBJ1-2; no reliable D call. Trimming shortened V by 3 bases and J by 4 bases, and 12 bases separated the two germline ends. The germline gives CDR1 LNHDA, CDR2 SQIVND (reference sequence). CDR3 size: 14 residues. CDR3 DNA sequence: TGTGCCAGTAGTATTGGGATGGCGTTCTATGGCTACACCTTC. Protein sequence: CASSIGMAFYGYTF. The full variable domain, completed using reference TRBV19 and TRBJ1-2, is DGGITQSPKYLFRKEGQNVTLSCEQNLNHDAMYWYRQDPGQGLRLIYYSQIVNDFQKGDIAEGYSVSREKKESFPLTVTSAQKNPTAFYLCASSIGMAFYGYTFGSGTRLTVV.

This clone was detected a few times. V gene TRBV6-6 combines with J gene TRBJ1-4; 8 bases are a match to TRBD1. CDR1 and CDR2 (germline): MNHNY, SVGAGI (reference sequence). Trimming cost V 5 bases and J 0 bases; bases outside gene matches: 11. This CDR3 is 18 amino acids long. DNA of the CDR3: TGTGCCAGCAGTCGGGACAGGCCCGATTCCTCAACTAATGAAAAACTGTTTTTT. It codes for CASSRDRPDSSTNEKLFF.

This clone appeared once. V and J are TRBV25-1 and TRBJ2-1, with a tentative D call TRBD1 (6 bases). The V gene lost 2 bases and the J gene lost 12 bases, with 14 bases spanning the gap. Per germline, CDR1 MGHDK and CDR2 SYGVNS. The CDR3 length is 13 residues. The CDR3 region has the DNA TGTGCCAGCAGTGAACTAGGGGCCAGGGGGCAGTTCTTC. Residues: CASSELGARGQFF. Variable domain in full (rest from reference TRBV25-1 and TRBJ2-1): EADIYQTPRYLVIGTGKKITLECSQTMGHDKMYWYQQDPGMELHLIHYSYGVNSTEKGDLSSESTVSRIRTEHFPLTLESARPSHTSQYLCASSELGARGQFFGPGTRLTVL.

V is TRBV3-1 (or the pseudogene TRBV3-2) and J is TRBJ2-5; D perhaps matches TRBD2 (5 bases). Trimming took off 1 base at V and 4 bases at J, with 19 bases between the two ends. The germline gives CDR1 LGHDT, CDR2 YNNKEL (reference sequence). The length of the CDR3 is 17 residues. The CDR3 DNA reads as TGTGCCAGCAGCCAAGGGTTCAACGCCTTTCGGGGAGAGACCCAGTACTTC. Protein product: CASSQGFNAFRGETQYF.

The chain is built from TRBV6-2 or TRBV6-3 and TRBJ1-5; the match to TRBD1 covers 8 bases. V lost 1 base, J lost 6 bases, and 2 bases stayed unmatched. Germline lookup yields CDR1 MNHEY and CDR2 SVGEGT. The CDR3 runs to 14 residues. The CDR3 here is CASSYYRGTQPQHF. CDR3 sequence (DNA): TGTGCCAGCAGTTACTACAGGGGGACTCAGCCCCAGCATTTT.

This clone occurred once. The J gene is TRBJ2-2, the V gene TRBV6-2 or TRBV6-3, with 13 bases aligning to TRBD2. The CDR3 loop spans 17 amino acids. Germline V gives CDR1 MNHEY, CDR2 SVGEGT. Unmatched junction bases numbered 6, after V lost 2 bases and J lost 6 bases. Here the CDR3 reads CASSYPGLAGFSGELFF. The CDR3 DNA reads TGTGCCAGCAGTTACCCGGGACTAGCGGGGTTCTCCGGGGAGCTGTTTTTT.

The CDR3 loop is CASGLQQTNEKLFF. CDR3 nucleotide sequence: TGTGCTAGTGGCCTCCAGCAAACTAATGAAAAACTGTTTTTT. This chain links TRBV12-5 with TRBJ1-4; D gene ambiguous. The CDR3 totals 14 residues. Germline loops: CDR1 LGHNT, CDR2 FRNRAP. Between the trimmed V and J ends, which lost 6 bases and 1 base, there was a span of 9 bases.

The genes are TRBV2 and TRBJ2-1; 13 nucleotides agree with TRBD2. Germline assignment: CDR1 SNHLY and CDR2 FYNNEI. The CDR3 runs 15 residues. The V and J ends lost 9 bases and 3 bases, in that order; junction bases with no gene match: 5. The CDR3 is CARSGLAGVYNEQFF. CDR3 coding DNA: TGTGCCAGGTCCGGACTAGCGGGAGTCTACAATGAGCAGTTCTTC.

CDR3 in DNA: TGTGCCTGGAGCCATGGAGATTGGGTGATTCAGGGGAGGGACGAGCAGTACTTC. This sequence encodes CAWSHGDWVIQGRDEQYF. The chain couples TRBV30 to TRBJ2-7; the D gene is possibly TRBD2 (7 bases). Germline CDR1 GTSNPN, CDR2 SVGIG (reference sequence). The CDR3 runs to 18 residues. V gave up 3 bases and J gave up 5 bases, with 29 bases separating them.

J is TRBJ1-5 and V is TRBV7-9; TRBD1 might be the D (6 bases). The CDR3 loop spans 14 amino acids. Germline CDR1 is SEHNR and CDR2 is FQNEAQ (reference sequence). Between the trimmed V and J ends, which lost 3 bases and 3 bases, there was a span of 9 bases. Here the CDR3 reads CASSLGGNNQPQHF. In nucleotides, the CDR3 is TGTGCCAGCAGCTTGGGGGGCAACAATCAGCCCCAGCATTTT. Looking up the rest from reference TRBV7-9 and TRBJ1-5 gives the full variable domain: DTGVSQNPRHKITKRGQNVTFRCDPISEHNRLYWYRQTLGQGPEFLTYFQNEAQLEKSRLLSDRFSAERPKGSFSTLEIQRTEQGDSAMYLCASSLGGNNQPQHFGDGTRLSIL.

This clone was recorded once. This chain uses TRBV5-4 with TRBJ1-4; 8 nucleotides line up with TRBD1. V lost 0 bases to trimming and J lost 7 bases; unmatched junction nucleotides: 11. The CDR3 is 17 amino acids. Germline V gene data show CDR1 as SGHNT and CDR2 as YYREEE (reference sequence). The DNA for the CDR3 is TGTGCCAGCAGCTTGGCGGGGACAGGAGGGCGAGGTGAAAAACTGTTTTTT. This gives the protein CASSLAGTGGRGEKLFF.

J is TRBJ1-1 and V is TRBV5-1; TRBD1 might be the D (5 bases). This CDR3 comprises 15 residues. Germline lookup yields CDR1 SGHRS and CDR2 YFSETQ. Trimming removed 1 base from V and 2 bases from J, with 12 bases in between. CDR3 loop: CASSLQGDPNTEAFF. DNA of the CDR3: TGCGCCAGCAGCTTGCAAGGGGACCCAAACACTGAAGCTTTCTTT. The full variable domain, in which reference TRBV5-1 and TRBJ1-1 provide the parts outside the CDR3, is KAGVTQTPRYLIKTRGQQVTLSCSPISGHRSVSWYQQTPGQGLQFLFEYFSETQRNKGNFPGRFSGRQFSNSRSEMNVSTLELGDSALYLCASSLQGDPNTEAFFGQGTRLTVV.

The sample holds one count of this clone. The chain employs TRBV28 and TRBJ1-6; 8 bases agree with TRBD1. Germline CDR1 and CDR2: MDHEN and SYDVKM. CDR3 length equals 14 residues. J was trimmed by 13 bases and V by 5 bases; bases with no gene match: 10. CDR3 residues: CASSLGTGPPPLHF. DNA of the CDR3: TGTGCCAGCAGTCTTGGGACAGGACCACCTCCCCTCCACTTT.

This clone has just one count. This chain joins TRBV5-5 and TRBJ1-2, with TRBD1 identical over 11 bases. Trimming at V came to 3 bases and at J to 4 bases, leaving 5 bases not matched to a gene. The CDR3 covers 15 residues. Germline V gene data show CDR1 as SGHKS and CDR2 as YYEKEE (reference sequence). The CDR3 coding sequence is TGTGCCAGCAGCTCATCGGGACAGGGGGTCTATGGCTACACCTTC. This codes for CASSSSGQGVYGYTF.

The chain uses TRBV7-3 and TRBJ2-2; D is perhaps TRBD2 (5 bases). V lost 1 base and J 6 bases, leaving 12 bases between the germline ends. This CDR3 is built from 15 residues. Per the germline V gene, CDR1 is SGHTA and CDR2 is FQGTGA. CDR3 loop: CASSLKLGYPGELFF. CDR3 DNA sequence: TGTGCCAGCAGCTTAAAACTAGGTTATCCCGGGGAGCTGTTTTTT.

The chain is built from TRBV19 and TRBJ1-6; a possible D gene is TRBD1 (6 bases). Deletions cut 1 base from V and 9 bases from J, with 22 bases between. The CDR3 sequence is 18 residues long. Germline V gene lookup returns CDR1 LNHDA and CDR2 SQIVND (reference sequence). The CDR3 loop reads CASSIVRGGGYEASPLHF. DNA for the CDR3: TGTGCCAGTAGTATAGTCAGGGGAGGAGGCTACGAGGCTTCACCCCTCCACTTT.

The V and J genes are TRBV6-5 and TRBJ2-7; 8 bases line up with TRBD2. The CDR3 spans 15 residues. Losses at the gene ends were 4 bases for V and 0 bases for J; bases not matched to a gene: 5. CDR1 and CDR2 (germline): MNHEY, SVGAGI. CDR3 bases: TGTGCCAGCAGTTTTCGCGGGGGGAGCTCCTACGAGCAGTACTTC. This sequence encodes CASSFRGGSSYEQYF.

J is TRBJ1-2 and V is TRBV5-1; D is perhaps TRBD1 (5 bases). Between the trimmed V and J ends, which lost 0 bases and 8 bases, there was a span of 14 bases. In germline, CDR1 is SGHRS, CDR2 YFSETQ. The CDR3 contains 14 residues. CDR3 coding DNA: TGCGCCAGCAGCTTGGAGGCGCAGGGACGAGGCTACACCTTC. This encodes CASSLEAQGRGYTF.

This clone has just one count. This rearrangement joins TRBV19 to TRBJ1-1; D is ambiguous. The length of the CDR3 is 15 residues. The germline gives CDR1 LNHDA, CDR2 SQIVND (reference sequence). Between the trimmed V and J ends, which lost 3 bases and 1 base, there was a span of 12 bases. CDR3 amino acids: CASSMGYSRNTEAFF. Written as DNA, the CDR3 is TGTGCCAGTAGTATGGGCTACAGCCGGAACACTGAAGCTTTCTTT.